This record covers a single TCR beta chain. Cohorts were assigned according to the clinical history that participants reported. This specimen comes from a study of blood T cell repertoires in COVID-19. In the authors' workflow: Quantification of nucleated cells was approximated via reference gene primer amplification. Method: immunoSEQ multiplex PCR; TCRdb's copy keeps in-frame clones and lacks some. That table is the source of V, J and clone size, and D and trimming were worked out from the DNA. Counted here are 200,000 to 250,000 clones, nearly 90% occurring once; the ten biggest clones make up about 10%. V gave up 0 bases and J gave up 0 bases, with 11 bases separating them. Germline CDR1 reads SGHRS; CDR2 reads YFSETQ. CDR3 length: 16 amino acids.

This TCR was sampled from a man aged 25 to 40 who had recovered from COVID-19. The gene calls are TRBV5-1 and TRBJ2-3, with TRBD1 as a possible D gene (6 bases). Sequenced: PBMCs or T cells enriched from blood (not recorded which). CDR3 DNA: TGCGCCAGCAGCTTGGATCCAGGGGACAGCACAGATACGCAGTATTTT. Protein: CASSLDPGDSTDTQYF.